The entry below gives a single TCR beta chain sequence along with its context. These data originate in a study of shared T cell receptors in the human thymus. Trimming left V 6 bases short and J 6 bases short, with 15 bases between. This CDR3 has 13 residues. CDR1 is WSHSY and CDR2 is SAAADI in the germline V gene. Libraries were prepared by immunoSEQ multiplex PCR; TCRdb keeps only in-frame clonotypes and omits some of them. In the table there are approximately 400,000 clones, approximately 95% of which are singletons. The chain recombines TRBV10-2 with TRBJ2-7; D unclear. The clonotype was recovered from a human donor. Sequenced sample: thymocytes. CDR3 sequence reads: CASSSGLPLEQYF. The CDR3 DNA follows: TGCGCCAGCAGCTCCGGGCTCCCACTCGAGCAGTACTTC.